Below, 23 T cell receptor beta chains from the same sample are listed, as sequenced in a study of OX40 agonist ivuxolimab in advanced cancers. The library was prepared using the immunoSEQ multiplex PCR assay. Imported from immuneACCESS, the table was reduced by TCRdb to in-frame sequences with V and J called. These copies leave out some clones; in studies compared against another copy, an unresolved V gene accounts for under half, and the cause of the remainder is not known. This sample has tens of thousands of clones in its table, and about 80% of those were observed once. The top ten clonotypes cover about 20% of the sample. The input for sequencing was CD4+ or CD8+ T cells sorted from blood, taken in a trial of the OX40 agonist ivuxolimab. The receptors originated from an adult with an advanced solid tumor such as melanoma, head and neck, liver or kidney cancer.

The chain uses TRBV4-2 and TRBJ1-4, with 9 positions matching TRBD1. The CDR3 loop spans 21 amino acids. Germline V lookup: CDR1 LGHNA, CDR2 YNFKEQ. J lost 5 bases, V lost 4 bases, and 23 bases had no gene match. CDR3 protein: CASSPPNLQRQGVKGNEKLFF. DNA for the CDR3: TGTGCCAGCAGCCCCCCTAACCTGCAGAGACAGGGGGTAAAGGGAAATGAAAAACTGTTTTTT.

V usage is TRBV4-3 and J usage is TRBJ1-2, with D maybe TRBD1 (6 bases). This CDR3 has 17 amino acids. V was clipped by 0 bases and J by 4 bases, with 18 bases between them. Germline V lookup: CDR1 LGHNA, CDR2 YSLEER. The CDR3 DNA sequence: TGCGCCAGCAGCCAAGATCTGGGGGCAGCCTTATTCTATGGCTACACCTTC. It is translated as CASSQDLGAALFYGYTF.

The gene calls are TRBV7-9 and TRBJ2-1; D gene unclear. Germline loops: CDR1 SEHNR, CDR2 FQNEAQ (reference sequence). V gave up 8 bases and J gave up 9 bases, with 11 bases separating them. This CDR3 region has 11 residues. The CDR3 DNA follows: TGTGCCAGCGTATTAGGCAGTGAGCAGTTCTTC. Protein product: CASVLGSEQFF.

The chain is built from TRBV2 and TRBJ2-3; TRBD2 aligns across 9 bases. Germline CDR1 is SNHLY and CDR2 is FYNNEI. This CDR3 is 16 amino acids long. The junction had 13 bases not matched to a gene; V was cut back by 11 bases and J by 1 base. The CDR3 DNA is TGTGCCGGACGCACCAGCGGGAGGTATGGCACAGATACGCAGTATTTT. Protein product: CAGRTSGRYGTDTQYF. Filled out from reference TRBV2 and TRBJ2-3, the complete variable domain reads EPEVTQTPSHQVTQMGQEVILRCVPISNHLYFYWYRQILGQKVEFLVSFYNNEISEKSEIFDDQFSVERPDGSNFTLKIRSTKLEDSAMYFCAGRTSGRYGTDTQYFGPGTRLTVL.

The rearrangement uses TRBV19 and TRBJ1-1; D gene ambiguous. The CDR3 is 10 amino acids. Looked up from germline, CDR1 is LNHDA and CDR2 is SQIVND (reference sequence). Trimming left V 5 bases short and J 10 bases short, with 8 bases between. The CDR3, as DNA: TGTGCCAGTAGTGATGGGCGAGCTTTCTTT. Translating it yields CASSDGRAFF.

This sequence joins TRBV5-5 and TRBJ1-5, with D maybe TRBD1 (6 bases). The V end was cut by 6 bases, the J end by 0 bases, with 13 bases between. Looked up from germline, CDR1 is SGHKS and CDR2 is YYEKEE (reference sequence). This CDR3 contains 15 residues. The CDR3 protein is CASTLRGDSNQPQHF. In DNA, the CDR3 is TGTGCCAGCACCCTCAGGGGCGATAGCAATCAGCCCCAGCATTTT. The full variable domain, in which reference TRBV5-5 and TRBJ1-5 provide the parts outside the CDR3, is DAGVTQSPTHLIKTRGQQVTLRCSPISGHKSVSWYQQVLGQGPQFIFQYYEKEERGRGNFPDRFSARQFPNYSSELNVNALLLGDSALYLCASTLRGDSNQPQHFGDGTRLSIL.

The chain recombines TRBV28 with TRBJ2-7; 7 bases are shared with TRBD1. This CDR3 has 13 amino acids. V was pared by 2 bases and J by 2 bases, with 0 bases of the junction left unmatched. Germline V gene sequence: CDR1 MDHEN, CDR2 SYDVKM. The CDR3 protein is CASSLDRAYEQYF. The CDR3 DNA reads TGTGCCAGCAGTTTAGACAGGGCCTACGAGCAGTACTTC.

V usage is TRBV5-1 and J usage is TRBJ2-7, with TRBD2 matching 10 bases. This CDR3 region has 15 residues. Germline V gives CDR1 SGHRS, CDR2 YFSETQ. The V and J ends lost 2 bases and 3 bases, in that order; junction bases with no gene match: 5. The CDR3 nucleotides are TGCGCCAGCAGCTTTGGAGCGGGAGGGTACTACGAGCAGTACTTC. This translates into CASSFGAGGYYEQYF.

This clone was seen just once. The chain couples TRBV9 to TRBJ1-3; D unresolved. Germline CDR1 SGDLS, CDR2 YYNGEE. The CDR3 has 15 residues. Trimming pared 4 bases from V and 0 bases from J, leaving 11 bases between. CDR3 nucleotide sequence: TGTGCCAGCAGCAACCCAGGTTCCTCTGGAAACACCATATATTTT. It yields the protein CASSNPGSSGNTIYF.

In nucleotides, the CDR3 is TGTGCCAGCAGTTATCAACAGGGGGCGGTTGGCTACACCTTC. Residues: CASSYQQGAVGYTF. V gene TRBV27 combines with J gene TRBJ1-2; 9 nucleotides line up with TRBD1. The V gene's germline CDR1 is MNHEY and CDR2 SMNVEV (reference sequence). The CDR3 covers 14 residues. Unmatched junction bases numbered 7, after V lost 4 bases and J lost 7 bases.

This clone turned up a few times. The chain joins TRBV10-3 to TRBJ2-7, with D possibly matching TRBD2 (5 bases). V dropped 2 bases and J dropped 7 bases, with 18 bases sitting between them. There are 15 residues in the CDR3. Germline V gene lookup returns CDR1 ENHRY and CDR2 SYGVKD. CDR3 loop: CAISEDGGVYQEQYF. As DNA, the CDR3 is TGTGCCATCAGTGAGGATGGAGGCGTCTATCAGGAGCAGTACTTC.

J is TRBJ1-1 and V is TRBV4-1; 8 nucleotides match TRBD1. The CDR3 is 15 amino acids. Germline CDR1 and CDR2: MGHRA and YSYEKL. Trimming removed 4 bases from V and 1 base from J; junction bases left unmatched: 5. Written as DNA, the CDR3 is TGCGCCAGCAGCCGACCGGGGACAGGGAACACTGAAGCTTTCTTT. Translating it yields CASSRPGTGNTEAFF.

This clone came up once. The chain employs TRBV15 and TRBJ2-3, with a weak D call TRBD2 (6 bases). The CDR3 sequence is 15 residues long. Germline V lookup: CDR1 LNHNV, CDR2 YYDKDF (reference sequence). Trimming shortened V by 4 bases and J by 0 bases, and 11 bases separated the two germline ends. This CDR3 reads CATSTSASSTDTQYF. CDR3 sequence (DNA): TGTGCCACCAGCACTAGCGCATCTAGCACAGATACGCAGTATTTT.

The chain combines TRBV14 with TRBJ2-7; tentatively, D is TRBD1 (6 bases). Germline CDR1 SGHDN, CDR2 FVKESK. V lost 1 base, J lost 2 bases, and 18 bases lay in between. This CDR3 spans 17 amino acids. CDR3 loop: CASSQGPTGDPAYEQYF. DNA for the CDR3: TGTGCCAGCAGCCAAGGACCGACAGGTGACCCGGCCTACGAGCAGTACTTC.

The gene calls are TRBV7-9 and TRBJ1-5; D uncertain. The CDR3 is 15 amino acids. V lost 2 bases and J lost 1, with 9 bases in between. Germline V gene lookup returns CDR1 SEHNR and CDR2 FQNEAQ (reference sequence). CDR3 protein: CASSLNGVSNQPQHF. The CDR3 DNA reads TGTGCCAGCAGCTTAAACGGGGTGAGCAATCAGCCCCAGCATTTT.

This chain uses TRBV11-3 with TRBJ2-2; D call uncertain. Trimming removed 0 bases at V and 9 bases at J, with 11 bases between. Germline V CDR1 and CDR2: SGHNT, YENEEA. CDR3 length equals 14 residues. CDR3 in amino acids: CASSLDRAGRELFF. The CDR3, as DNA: TGTGCCAGCAGCTTAGACCGGGCCGGCCGGGAGCTGTTTTTT.

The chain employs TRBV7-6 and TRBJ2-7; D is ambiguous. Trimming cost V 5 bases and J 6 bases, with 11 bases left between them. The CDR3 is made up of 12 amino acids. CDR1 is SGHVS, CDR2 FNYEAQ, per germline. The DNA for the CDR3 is TGTGCCAGCAGCCCCGCAAAAGCCGAGCAGTACTTC. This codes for CASSPAKAEQYF.

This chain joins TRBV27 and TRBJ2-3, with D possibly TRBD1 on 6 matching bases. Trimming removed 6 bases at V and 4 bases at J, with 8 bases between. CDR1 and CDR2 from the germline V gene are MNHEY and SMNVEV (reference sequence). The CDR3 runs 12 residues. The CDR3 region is CASRQGPDTQYF. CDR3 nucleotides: TGTGCCAGCAGACAGGGCCCAGATACGCAGTATTTT.

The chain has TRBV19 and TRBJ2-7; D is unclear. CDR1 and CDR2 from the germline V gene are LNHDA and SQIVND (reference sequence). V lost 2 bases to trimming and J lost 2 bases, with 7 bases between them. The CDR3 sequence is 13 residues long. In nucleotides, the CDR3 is TGTGCCAGTAGTATAAGGGTAACCTACGAGCAGTACTTC. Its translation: CASSIRVTYEQYF. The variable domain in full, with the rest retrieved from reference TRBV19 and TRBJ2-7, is DGGITQSPKYLFRKEGQNVTLSCEQNLNHDAMYWYRQDPGQGLRLIYYSQIVNDFQKGDIAEGYSVSREKKESFPLTVTSAQKNPTAFYLCASSIRVTYEQYFGPGTRLTVT.

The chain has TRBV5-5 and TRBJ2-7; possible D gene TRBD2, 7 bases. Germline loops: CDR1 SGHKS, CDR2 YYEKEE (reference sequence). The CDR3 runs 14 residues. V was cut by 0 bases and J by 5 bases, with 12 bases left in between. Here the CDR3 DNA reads TGTGCCAGCAGCTTGGAAGGGGGGGACGACGAGCAGTACTTC. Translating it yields CASSLEGGDDEQYF.

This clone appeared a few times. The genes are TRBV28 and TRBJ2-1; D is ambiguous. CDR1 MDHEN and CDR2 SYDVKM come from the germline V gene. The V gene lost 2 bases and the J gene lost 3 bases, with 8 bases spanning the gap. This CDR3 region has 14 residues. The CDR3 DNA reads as TGTGCCAGCAGTTTAGCCCTTGGCTACAATGAGCAGTTCTTC. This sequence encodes CASSLALGYNEQFF.

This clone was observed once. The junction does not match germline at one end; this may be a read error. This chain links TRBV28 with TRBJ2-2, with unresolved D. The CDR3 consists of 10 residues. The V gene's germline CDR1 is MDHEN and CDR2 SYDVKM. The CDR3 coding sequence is TGTGCCAGCAGTTCCGGTGAGCTGTTTTTT. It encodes CASSSGELFF.

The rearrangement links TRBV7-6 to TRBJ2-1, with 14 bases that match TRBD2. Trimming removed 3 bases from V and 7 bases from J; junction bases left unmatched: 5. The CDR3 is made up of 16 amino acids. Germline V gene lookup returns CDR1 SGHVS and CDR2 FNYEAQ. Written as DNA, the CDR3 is TGTGCCAGCAGCTTGACTAGCGGGAGGGCCGGAAATGAGCAGTTCTTC. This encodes CASSLTSGRAGNEQFF.